The rows below give T cell receptor beta chains drawn from one sample of a study of T cells in localized non-small cell lung cancer. Here immunoSEQ multiplex PCR was the method, and the copy in TCRdb shows in-frame clones only, minus some. The sample lists fewer than 6,000 clones; 85% were seen once. This sample comprised PBMCs, obtained before any cancer treatment. The source is a woman aged 40-69 years with stage II lung adenocarcinoma. Both conserved end residues are part of each CDR3. Fields, in order: V gene, D gene, clone size, J gene, CDR3 DNA, CDR3 protein. The D gene is left open where the match is weak. Expanded clones are given a class, and other clones once, few, many or no size at all.

>TRBV30|NA|NA|TRBJ1-4
TGTGCCTGGAGTGTACGCGCCCCCGGACAGCGAAAACTGTTTTTT
CAWSVRAPGQRKLFF
>TRBV7-2|TRBD1|NA|TRBJ1-2
TGTGCCAGCAGCTCCCAGACAGGGGCCTATGGCTACACCTTC
CASSSQTGAYGYTF
>TRBV7-6|NA|NA|TRBJ1-3
TGTGCCAGCAGCTTAGAGGCAGCTGGAAACACCATATATTTT
CASSLEAAGNTIYF
>TRBV19|NA|NA|TRBJ2-6
TGTGCCGTTGCCCCGGCGAGCTCTGGGGCCAACGTCCTGACTTTC
CAVAPASSGANVLTF
>TRBV7-9|NA|once|TRBJ2-3
TGTGCCAGCAGCTTCGGGCAGGGGGAGGCAGATACGCAGTATTTT
CASSFGQGEADTQYF
>TRBV6-5|NA|NA|TRBJ1-2
TGTGCCAGCAGTTACTCCGGGGTAGTCTATGGCTACACCTTC
CASSYSGVVYGYTF
>TRBV6-5|NA|NA|TRBJ2-7
TGTGCCGTTGCCGGAGGGGGCGGGCCCTACGAGCAGTACTTC
CAVAGGGGPYEQYF
>TRBV2|NA|NA|TRBJ1-1
TGTGCCAGCAGTGTCCAGAAGGCTGAAGCTTTCTTT
CASSVQKAEAFF
>TRBV19|NA|NA|TRBJ1-4
TGTGCCAGTAGGCCAGACTTTGCAACTAATGAAAAACTGTTTTTT
CASRPDFATNEKLFF
>TRBV9|TRBD1|NA|TRBJ1-1
TGTGCCAGCAGCCCAGCCGGGACAGGGTGGTTCCTAACCACTGAAGCTTTCTTT
CASSPAGTGWFLTTEAFF
>TRBV7-2|TRBD2|NA|TRBJ2-2
TGTGCCAGCAGCCCACTAGCGGGGGACACCGGGGAGCTGTTTTTT
CASSPLAGDTGELFF
>TRBV6-1|TRBD1|NA|TRBJ1-5
TGTGCCAGCAGTGATCTTGGACAGGGCCGCCAGCCCCAGCATTTT
CASSDLGQGRQPQHF
>TRBV19|TRBD2|NA|TRBJ2-3
TGTGCCAGTAGTATCAGACTAGCGGGAGGGCCAGATACGCAGTATTTT
CASSIRLAGGPDTQYF
>TRBV2|NA|NA|TRBJ2-3
TGTGCCAGCACCTTAGCAGATACGCAGTATTTT
CASTLADTQYF
>TRBV19|TRBD1|NA|TRBJ1-4
TGTGCCAGTCGAACCGGACAGGGTGGTGAAAAACTGTTTTTT
CASRTGQGGEKLFF
>TRBV28|TRBD2|NA|TRBJ2-7
TGTGCCAGCCGTCGGACTAGCGGGAGGTACTACGAGCAGTACTTC
CASRRTSGRYYEQYF
>TRBV5-1|NA|NA|TRBJ1-4
TGCGCCAGCAGCCAGGGCACAGCCTCTTTATCTAATGAAAAACTGTTTTTT
CASSQGTASLSNEKLFF
>TRBV5-4|TRBD1|NA|TRBJ1-3
TGTGCCAGCAGCTTGGAACAGGGGCACTCTGGAAACACCATATATTTT
CASSLEQGHSGNTIYF
>TRBV29-1|NA|NA|TRBJ2-2
TGCAGCGTTAGGAACACCGGGGAGCTGTTTTTT
CSVRNTGELFF
>TRBV7-9|NA|NA|TRBJ2-3
TGTGCCAGCAGCCTACCCCATGATACGCAGTATTTT
CASSLPHDTQYF
>TRBV13|NA|NA|TRBJ1-1
TGTGCCAGCAGCCTAGGCGGGGAGAACACTGAAGCTTTCTTT
CASSLGGENTEAFF
>TRBV21-1|NA|NA|TRBJ1-1
TGTGCCAGCAGCAATTCCCTTAAAGACAGGGCCAGATGGAACGCTGAAGCTTTCTTT
CASSNSLKDRARWNAEAFF
>TRBV5-6|NA|NA|TRBJ2-5
TGTGCCAGCAGCTGGGAGAGTTTGTGGGAGACCCAGTACTTC
CASSWESLWETQYF
>TRBV30|TRBD1|NA|TRBJ2-2
TGTGCCTGGAGCGACGGGTGGACAGGGAAGGCCGGGGAGCTGTTTTTT
CAWSDGWTGKAGELFF
>TRBV27|TRBD1|NA|TRBJ1-2
TGTGCCAGCAGTTTATCGAAGTTGGGGACAGGGGTTGGCTACACCTTC
CASSLSKLGTGVGYTF
>TRBV4-3|NA|NA|TRBJ1-5
TGCGCCAGCAGCCAAGATCGGCGGGACCACAATCAGCCCCAGCATTTT
CASSQDRRDHNQPQHF
>TRBV4-1|NA|NA|TRBJ2-1
TGCGCCAGCAGCCAAGACCCTGACAATGAGCAGTTCTTC
CASSQDPDNEQFF
>TRBV5-1|TRBD1|NA|TRBJ1-4
TGCGCCAGCAGAACCGGGACAGTAGAGGGGATTTATGAAAAACTGTTTTTT
CASRTGTVEGIYEKLFF
>TRBV2|TRBD1|NA|TRBJ2-3
TGTGCCAGCACCCCCCCAGGGGGAAGGTCAGATACGCAGTATTTT
CASTPPGGRSDTQYF
>TRBV7-2|NA|once|TRBJ1-2
TGTGCCAGCAGCTCCGCCGGGGACTATGGCTACACCTTC
CASSSAGDYGYTF
>TRBV6-5|NA|NA|TRBJ1-1
TGTGCCAGCAGTTACATGTGGGGCGCGGGGGCTGAAGCTTTCTTT
CASSYMWGAGAEAFF
>TRBV7-6|NA|NA|TRBJ2-7
TGTGCCAGCAGCTTAGCGCGGGGACTCGCCTCCTACGAGCAGTACTTC
CASSLARGLASYEQYF
>TRBV7-2|NA|NA|TRBJ1-5
TGTGCCAGCAGCTCCGGGGCCCTTATGCGGCAGCCCCAGCATTTT
CASSSGALMRQPQHF
>TRBV4-2|NA|NA|TRBJ1-4
TGTGCCAGCAGCCAAGATATAGCGGGCCTTAATGAAAAACTGTTTTTT
CASSQDIAGLNEKLFF
>TRBV6-6|NA|NA|TRBJ2-1
TGTGCCAGCAGTTTGGAGACTCCGACGAGGAATGAGCAGTTCTTC
CASSLETPTRNEQFF
>TRBV7-2|NA|few|TRBJ2-3
TGTGCCAGCAGCTCCAAACTAGCTAATACGCAGTATTTT
CASSSKLANTQYF
>TRBV7-9|NA|NA|TRBJ2-7
TGTGCCAGCAGCCTCATCTCCTCCGAGCAGTACTTC
CASSLISSEQYF
>TRBV28|NA|NA|TRBJ1-5
TGTGCCAGCAGTTTAGGTCAGCCCCAGCATTTT
CASSLGQPQHF
>TRBV11-2|NA|NA|TRBJ2-1
TGTGCCAGCAGCTTAGATCCCCTCCGTGGGAATGAGCAGTTCTTC
CASSLDPLRGNEQFF
>TRBV14|NA|NA|TRBJ1-1
TGTGCCAGCAGCCAACCGGGTATGAACACTGAAGCTTTCTTT
CASSQPGMNTEAFF
>TRBV27|TRBD2|NA|TRBJ2-1
TGTGCCAGCAGTTTAAGGCCTAGCGGTACAACGGGAGAGCAGTTCTTC
CASSLRPSGTTGEQFF
>TRBV10-3|NA|NA|TRBJ1-4
TGTGCCATCAGTGAGGGCATCCGTGTAAGTTCAACTAATGAAAAACTGTTTTTT
CAISEGIRVSSTNEKLFF
>TRBV6-1|NA|NA|TRBJ1-4
TGTGCCAGCAGTGAGAGCAGATATGCAACTAATGAAAAACTGTTTTTT
CASSESRYATNEKLFF
>TRBV6-5|NA|NA|TRBJ1-2
TGTGCCAGCAGTTACCTCAACACAGGCAACTACACCTTC
CASSYLNTGNYTF